This entry lists 23 T cell receptor beta chains sequenced from one sample in a study of cytomegalovirus exposure and HLA in healthy donors. Researchers ran the PCR with 60 Vbeta and 13 Jbeta primers. TCRdb's table, derived via immunoSEQ multiplex PCR, lists solely in-frame clones and lacks some. Of around 97,000 clones detected, roughly a tenth appear once; the ten largest clones hold just over 5%. The sequenced sample was PBMCs. All receptors come from a man aged 50-60 years in good health and CMV-seropositive.

This clone was seen a handful of times. The chain joins TRBV7-8 to TRBJ2-7; 7 bases are shared with TRBD2. This CDR3 contains 14 residues. J lost 4 bases, V lost 0 bases, and 3 bases had no gene match. The germline gives CDR1 SGHVS, CDR2 FQNEAQ. CDR3 sequence reads: CASSLAGGPYEQYF. As DNA, the CDR3 is TGTGCCAGCAGCTTAGCGGGAGGGCCGTACGAGCAGTACTTC.

The V call is TRBV19, the J call TRBJ1-3; TRBD1 matches 7 bases. Trimming took 4 bases from V and 0 from J; bases not matched to a gene: 9. CDR1 is LNHDA and CDR2 is SQIVND in the germline V gene (reference sequence). The length of the CDR3 is 17 residues. The CDR3 spells CASSTRDRSFSGNTIYF. The CDR3 bases are TGTGCCAGTAGTACGCGGGACAGATCGTTCTCTGGAAACACCATATATTTT.

This clone was picked up many times. The rearrangement links TRBV25-1 to TRBJ1-1; 7 bases are shared with TRBD1. This CDR3 has 17 residues. Germline-derived CDR1 and CDR2 are MGHDK and SYGVNS. V lost 3 bases and J lost 1; bases outside the gene matches: 11. CDR3 DNA: TGTGCCAGCAGTGATGTTGCTCGGGGACAGACGAACACTGAAGCTTTCTTT. Residues: CASSDVARGQTNTEAFF.

The V gene is TRBV6-1, the J gene TRBJ2-3, with 8 positions matching TRBD2. Per germline, CDR1 MNHNS and CDR2 SASEGT. V trimming: 2 bases; J trimming: 3 bases; junction bases outside the gene matches: 4. This CDR3 has 15 amino acids. CDR3 sequence (DNA): TGTGCCAGCAGTGAACGAGAGCGGGAGACAGATACGCAGTATTTT. It specifies CASSERERETDTQYF.

The rearrangement uses TRBV7-3 and TRBJ2-6; tentative D call: TRBD1 (6 bases). Trimming removed 1 base from V and 0 bases from J, with 13 bases in between. Germline values: CDR1 SGHTA, CDR2 FQGTGA. The CDR3 consists of 18 residues. DNA of the CDR3: TGTGCCAGCAGCTTAAAAGGGGGTGGCTTCTCTGGGGCCAACGTCCTGACTTTC. It codes for CASSLKGGGFSGANVLTF.

This clone turned up a few times. J is TRBJ1-6 and V is TRBV6-5; D unresolved. The CDR3 is made up of 14 amino acids. The germline gives CDR1 MNHEY, CDR2 SVGAGI. V was trimmed by 2 bases and J by 4 bases, leaving 6 bases between them. Here the CDR3 reads CASSYAEYNSPLHF. The CDR3 nucleotides are TGTGCCAGCAGTTACGCCGAGTATAATTCACCCCTCCACTTT.

This chain uses TRBV30 with TRBJ2-7, with 8 positions matching TRBD1. The CDR3 has 14 amino acids. Per germline, CDR1 GTSNPN and CDR2 SVGIG (reference sequence). Trimming removed 0 bases from V and 6 bases from J; junction bases left unmatched: 7. The CDR3 coding sequence is TGTGCCTGGAGTGTACTGCAGGGGGCGGGCGAGCAGTACTTC. The encoded protein is CAWSVLQGAGEQYF.

This clone was counted a few times. The chain is built from TRBV18 and TRBJ2-3, with 9 bases identical to TRBD2. Germline CDR1 and CDR2: KGHSH and LQKENI. Trimming removed 4 bases from V and 5 bases from J; junction bases left unmatched: 7. There are 15 residues in the CDR3. This CDR3 reads CASSRPGLAQDTQYF. The CDR3 DNA reads as TGTGCCAGCTCACGTCCGGGACTAGCTCAAGATACGCAGTATTTT.

The gene calls are TRBV5-1 and TRBJ2-5; tentative D call: TRBD1 (7 bases). Trimming stripped 4 bases from V and 5 bases from J, with 15 bases between. Germline-derived CDR1 and CDR2 are SGHRS and YFSETQ. The CDR3 totals 14 residues. CDR3 region: CASSQQGRRETQYF. CDR3 bases: TGCGCCAGCAGCCAACAGGGGAGGAGGGAGACCCAGTACTTC.

This clone appeared a few times. The same CDR3 can be traced to other DNA sequences in this sample. The chain combines TRBV28 with TRBJ2-6; D unclear. The CDR3 has 15 residues. Germline loops: CDR1 MDHEN, CDR2 SYDVKM. Trimming left V 3 bases short and J 0 bases short, with 6 bases between. In DNA, the CDR3 is TGTGCCAGCAGTTTTGAACACTCTGGGGCCAACGTCCTGACTTTC. Translating it yields CASSFEHSGANVLTF.

In this sample, this clone turned up a few times. V is TRBV30 and J is TRBJ1-5; D not resolved. V was trimmed by 7 bases and J by 9 bases, leaving 16 bases between them. In germline, CDR1 is GTSNPN, CDR2 SVGIG (reference sequence). This CDR3 comprises 12 residues. The CDR3 sequence is CASGDEFWPQHF. DNA for the CDR3: TGTGCCTCCGGGGATGAATTCTGGCCCCAGCATTTT.

This clone was seen only a few times. The V call is TRBV6-1, the J call TRBJ1-1, with 8 bases aligning to TRBD1. CDR3 size: 13 residues. Trimming took 5 bases from V and 5 from J; bases not matched to a gene: 4. Germline assignment: CDR1 MNHNS and CDR2 SASEGT. The CDR3 DNA sequence: TGTGCCAGCAGTACCCAGGGGGCAACTGAAGCTTTCTTT. It specifies CASSTQGATEAFF.

This chain links TRBV2 with TRBJ1-1, with no clear D. There are 14 residues in the CDR3. Germline V gene sequence: CDR1 SNHLY, CDR2 FYNNEI. Between the trimmed V and J ends, which lost 4 bases and 2 bases, there was a span of 11 bases. In nucleotides, the CDR3 is TGTGCCAGCAGTGCGGAGGGTCGAAACACTGAAGCTTTCTTT. It translates to CASSAEGRNTEAFF. Using reference TRBV2 and TRBJ1-1 for the parts outside the CDR3, the full variable domain is EPEVTQTPSHQVTQMGQEVILRCVPISNHLYFYWYRQILGQKVEFLVSFYNNEISEKSEIFDDQFSVERPDGSNFTLKIRSTKLEDSAMYFCASSAEGRNTEAFFGQGTRLTVV.

This clone was counted a few times. The rearrangement links TRBV6-6 to TRBJ2-3; perhaps TRBD1 as D (5 bases). V dropped 2 bases and J dropped 0 bases, with 12 bases sitting between them. This CDR3 region has 16 residues. Per the germline V gene, CDR1 is MNHNY and CDR2 is SVGAGI (reference sequence). This CDR3 reads CASSYQAGHSTDTQYF. As DNA, the CDR3 is TGTGCCAGCAGTTACCAGGCAGGGCATAGCACAGATACGCAGTATTTT.

This clone has more than one count but fewer than ten. This chain joins TRBV7-9 and TRBJ2-7; D not certain. Germline CDR1 is SEHNR and CDR2 is FQNEAQ (reference sequence). Trimming cost V 3 bases and J 4 bases, with 7 bases left between them. The CDR3 contains 12 residues. The CDR3 here is CASSFSLYEQYF. The CDR3 DNA sequence: TGTGCCAGCAGCTTTTCCCTTTACGAGCAGTACTTC.

This clone came up a few times. The V call is TRBV11-2, the J call TRBJ1-1, with a possible D match to TRBD1 (6 bases). CDR3 length: 13 residues. CDR1 is SGHAT and CDR2 is FQNNGV in the germline V gene. Trimming left V 4 bases short and J 5 bases short, with 11 bases between. CDR3 sequence: CASSSGDTTEAFF. The CDR3 DNA reads as TGTGCCAGCAGCTCAGGGGACACTACTGAAGCTTTCTTT.

The V gene is TRBV27, the J gene TRBJ1-1, with unresolved D. Between the trimmed V and J ends, which lost 5 bases and 3 bases, there was a span of 16 bases. From germline, CDR1 is MNHEY and CDR2 SMNVEV (reference sequence). The length of the CDR3 is 15 residues. CDR3 coding DNA: TGTGCCAGCAGTACCAGACCTAGCGGGGACACTGAAGCTTTCTTT. This sequence encodes CASSTRPSGDTEAFF.

This clone was counted a few times. This chain uses TRBV11-1 with TRBJ2-1, with 9 bases that match TRBD2. The germline CDR1 and CDR2 sequences are SGHAT and FQDESV (reference sequence). The V segment lost 2 bases and the J segment 2 bases; nucleotides outside the gene matches: 4. This CDR3 comprises 16 residues. CDR3 residues: CASSLSVAGAYNEQFF. In DNA, the CDR3 is TGTGCCAGCAGCTTATCCGTAGCGGGAGCCTACAATGAGCAGTTCTTC.

In its sample, this clone was seen a few times. The chain couples TRBV7-9 to TRBJ2-1; the match to TRBD1 covers 8 bases. The CDR3 sequence is 15 residues long. Germline V lookup: CDR1 SEHNR, CDR2 FQNEAQ (reference sequence). After removal of 1 base from V and 5 bases from J, the junction contained 4 bases not matched to a gene. The CDR3 DNA reads as TGTGCCAGCAGCTTAGTGGGACAGGCGCACAATGAGCAGTTCTTC. Translating gives CASSLVGQAHNEQFF.

This chain links TRBV6-1 with TRBJ2-3; 7 bases are a match to TRBD1. Germline loops: CDR1 MNHNS, CDR2 SASEGT. Trimming cost V 4 bases and J 2 bases; bases outside gene matches: 6. This CDR3 is built from 15 residues. CDR3 in amino acids: CASSVTGTATDTQYF. The CDR3 nucleotides are TGTGCCAGCAGTGTCACCGGGACAGCCACAGATACGCAGTATTTT.

This clone was seen only a few times. The V and J genes are TRBV5-8 and TRBJ2-2, with 14 positions matching TRBD2. Germline V gene lookup returns CDR1 SGHTS and CDR2 YDEGEE. The trim removed 5 bases at V and 2 bases at J, leaving 8 bases unmatched. The CDR3 covers 18 residues. The CDR3: CASRRAGTSGGNTGELFF. The CDR3 DNA follows: TGTGCCAGCAGAAGAGCCGGGACTAGCGGGGGAAACACCGGGGAGCTGTTTTTT.

The table lists this clone with a few counts. The V gene is TRBV27, the J gene TRBJ2-7; 13 nucleotides align to TRBD2. The CDR3 runs to 17 residues. The V gene's germline CDR1 is MNHEY and CDR2 SMNVEV (reference sequence). With V trimmed by 2 bases and J by 1 base, 5 bases remained unmatched. This CDR3 reads CASSLRGTSGTSYEQYF. The CDR3 DNA reads as TGTGCCAGCAGTTTAAGGGGGACTAGCGGGACTTCCTACGAGCAGTACTTC.

The chain couples TRBV6-5 to TRBJ2-1; D unresolved. The germline V gene encodes CDR1 MNHEY and CDR2 SVGAGI. V lost 6 bases to trimming and J lost 5 bases, with 14 bases between them. CDR3 size: 14 residues. In DNA form, the CDR3 reads TGTGCCAGCAGCTTAATAAGCGACCACAATGAGCAGTTCTTC. Amino acid sequence: CASSLISDHNEQFF.